This T cell receptor (beta chain) emerged from a study of PD-1 blockade in classical Hodgkin lymphoma. The V and J ends lost 6 bases and 2 bases respectively, with 19 bases between them. The CDR3 sequence is 16 residues long. Germline assignment: CDR1 SGHVS and CDR2 FNYEAQ. Time point reported: newly diagnosed, previously untreated cHL patient sample. Comparison PBMCs came from previously untreated, newly diagnosed classical Hodgkin lymphoma patients. Sequencing used immunoSEQ multiplex PCR; TCRdb keeps in-frame clones, though not all of them. The repertoire holds over 15,000 clones, with 75% to 90% as singletons. Study-wide findings and caveats: Baseline TCR diversity was reportedly lower in newly diagnosed patients than healthy donors. Reasons behind the repertoire differences stay unclear, perhaps disease activity or earlier therapy.

Regarding this clone: Its antigen is still unknown.

This chain uses TRBV7-6 with TRBJ2-5, with a weak D call TRBD2 (6 bases). The receptor comes from a human donor with classical Hodgkin lymphoma. Sequenced: peripheral blood mononuclear cells (PBMCs). The CDR3 DNA reads TGTGCCAGCAGGCCAACGGGGAAGCGGGCTCAAGAGACCCAGTACTTC. Its protein product is CASRPTGKRAQETQYF.